This T cell receptor (beta chain) was sequenced in a study of shared clonotypes between healthy human individuals. Deep was the level at which the assay was run. Study processing details: Filtering differed because ImmunoSEQ produced junction-only sequences that carried no quality scores. Clones were read by immunoSEQ multiplex PCR, and TCRdb kept only the in-frame ones, dropping some. Clone size and the V and J calls come from that table; the DNA yielded D and trimming. In the table there are about 2.2 million clones, around 93% of which are singletons. The naive CD8 subset, CD45RO-negative cells positively selected for CCR7, excluded terminally differentiated effector memory CD45RA+ cells. Every donor was a Caucasian adult from Nashville, Tennessee. Concerning this clone itself: Its target is unknown.

The germline CDR1 and CDR2 sequences are LNHDA and SQIVND (reference sequence). V was shortened by 10 bases and J by 2 bases, with 12 bases between the two germline ends. CDR3 size: 12 residues. Findings and limits, study-wide: Despite large depth, rarefaction showed incomplete sorted-subset sequencing.

Input material: naive CD8+ T cells from PBMCs. The source of this sequence is a man aged 18 to 29 in good health. Some clones in this sample may be carry-over from other donors' samples. The V and J genes are TRBV19 and TRBJ2-7; D is undetermined. CDR3 sequence: CATADPTYEQYF. The DNA of the CDR3 is TGTGCCACCGCTGACCCAACCTACGAGCAGTACTTC.